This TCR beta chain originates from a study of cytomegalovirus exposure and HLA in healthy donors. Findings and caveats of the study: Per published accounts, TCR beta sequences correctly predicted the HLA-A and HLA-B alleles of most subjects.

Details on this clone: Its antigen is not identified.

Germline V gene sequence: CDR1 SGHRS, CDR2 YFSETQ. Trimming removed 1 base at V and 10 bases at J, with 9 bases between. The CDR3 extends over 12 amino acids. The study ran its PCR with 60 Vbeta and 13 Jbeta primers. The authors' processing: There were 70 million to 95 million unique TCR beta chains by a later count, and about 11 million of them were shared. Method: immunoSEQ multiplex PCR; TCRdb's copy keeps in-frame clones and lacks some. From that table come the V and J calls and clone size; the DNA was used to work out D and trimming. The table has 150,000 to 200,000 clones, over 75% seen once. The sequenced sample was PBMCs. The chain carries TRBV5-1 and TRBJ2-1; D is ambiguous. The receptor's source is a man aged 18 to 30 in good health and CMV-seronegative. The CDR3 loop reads CASSLPPREQFF. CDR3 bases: TGCGCCAGCAGCTTGCCCCCCAGAGAGCAGTTCTTC.